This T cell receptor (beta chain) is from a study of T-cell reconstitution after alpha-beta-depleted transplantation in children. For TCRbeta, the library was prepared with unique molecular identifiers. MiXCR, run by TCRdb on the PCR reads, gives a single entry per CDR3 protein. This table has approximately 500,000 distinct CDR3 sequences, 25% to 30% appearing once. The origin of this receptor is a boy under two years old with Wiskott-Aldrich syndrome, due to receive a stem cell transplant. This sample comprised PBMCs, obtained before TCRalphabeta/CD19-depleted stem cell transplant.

CDR3 nucleotide sequence: TGCAGTGCTAGAGCTAGCCCCTACAATGAGCAGTTCTTC. It translates to CSARASPYNEQFF. The J gene is TRBJ2-1, the V gene TRBV20-1; possibly TRBD2 for D (5 bases). The germline gives CDR1 DFQATT, CDR2 SNEGSKA (reference sequence). Trimming stripped 1 base from V and 2 bases from J, with 6 bases between. The CDR3 contains 13 residues.